This is a list of T cell receptor beta chains from one sample in a study of T cell changes during pregnancy in multiple sclerosis. Produced via immunoSEQ multiplex PCR; TCRdb's table is partial and in-frame only. The sample has about 58,000 clones; 93% are singletons. The source material was CD8+ T cells from peripheral blood mononuclear cells, sampled in the second trimester of pregnancy. The origin of the receptors is a female donor with multiple sclerosis, enrolled in a pregnancy study. The CDR3 runs from the conserved cysteine through the conserved F or W. Fields, in order: D gene, V gene, J gene, clone size, CDR3 length, CDR3 protein, CDR3 DNA. The D gene is left open where the match is weak. A clone size is listed for some rows: how often the clone was seen (once, few, many), or a class if it is expanded.

D gene: TRBD1; V gene: TRBV7-9; J gene: TRBJ2-3; clone size: .; CDR3 length: 16; CDR3 protein: CASSLTSTGMPDTQYF; CDR3 DNA: TGTGCCAGCAGCCTTACCTCGACAGGGATGCCAGATACGCAGTATTTT
D gene: .; V gene: TRBV13; J gene: TRBJ2-1; clone size: .; CDR3 length: 15; CDR3 protein: CASSSRDFSYNEQFF; CDR3 DNA: TGTGCCAGCAGCTCCAGGGACTTCTCCTACAATGAGCAGTTCTTC
D gene: .; V gene: TRBV19; J gene: TRBJ2-3; clone size: .; CDR3 length: 11; CDR3 protein: CASSTVDTQYF; CDR3 DNA: TGTGCCAGTAGTACGGTAGATACGCAGTATTTT
D gene: .; V gene: TRBV18; J gene: TRBJ2-7; clone size: once; CDR3 length: 15; CDR3 protein: CASSLDNSNFYEQYF; CDR3 DNA: TGTGCCAGCTCACTGGACAACTCGAACTTTTACGAGCAGTACTTC
D gene: .; V gene: TRBV9; J gene: TRBJ2-2; clone size: .; CDR3 length: 13; CDR3 protein: CASSSQNTGELFF; CDR3 DNA: TGTGCCAGCAGCTCCCAAAACACCGGGGAGCTGTTTTTT
D gene: TRBD2; V gene: TRBV2; J gene: TRBJ2-7; clone size: .; CDR3 length: 10; CDR3 protein: CAGEGSEQYF; CDR3 DNA: TGTGCCGGGGAGGGGAGTGAGCAGTACTTC
D gene: .; V gene: TRBV23-1; J gene: TRBJ2-1; clone size: .; CDR3 length: 12; CDR3 protein: CASTRPSDEQFF; CDR3 DNA: TGCGCCAGCACCCGCCCTAGCGATGAGCAGTTCTTC
D gene: TRBD2; V gene: TRBV27; J gene: TRBJ2-1; clone size: .; CDR3 length: 16; CDR3 protein: CASSLSSGETYNEQFF; CDR3 DNA: TGTGCCAGCAGTCTCTCGAGCGGGGAGACTTACAATGAGCAGTTCTTC
D gene: .; V gene: TRBV19; J gene: TRBJ1-2; clone size: .; CDR3 length: 15; CDR3 protein: CASSSYETGIRGYTF; CDR3 DNA: TGTGCCAGTAGTTCATATGAAACGGGGATACGCGGCTACACCTTC
D gene: TRBD2; V gene: TRBV4-2; J gene: TRBJ2-3; clone size: .; CDR3 length: 15; CDR3 protein: CASSAKPAGADTQYF; CDR3 DNA: TGTGCCAGCAGCGCGAAGCCCGCGGGGGCAGATACGCAGTATTTT
D gene: .; V gene: TRBV6-6; J gene: TRBJ1-1; clone size: once; CDR3 length: 15; CDR3 protein: CASSERGNTNTEAFF; CDR3 DNA: TGTGCCAGCAGCGAACGCGGGAATACGAACACTGAAGCTTTCTTT
D gene: .; V gene: TRBV4-3; J gene: TRBJ1-1; clone size: .; CDR3 length: 14; CDR3 protein: CASSPGQMNTEAFF; CDR3 DNA: TGCGCCAGCAGCCCCGGACAGATGAACACTGAAGCTTTCTTT
D gene: .; V gene: TRBV2; J gene: TRBJ2-5; clone size: .; CDR3 length: 14; CDR3 protein: CASSDLGQQETQYF; CDR3 DNA: TGTGCCAGCAGTGACTTAGGACAACAAGAGACCCAGTACTTC
D gene: TRBD2; V gene: TRBV7-8; J gene: TRBJ2-7; clone size: .; CDR3 length: 14; CDR3 protein: CASTLQRGYYEQYF; CDR3 DNA: TGTGCCAGCACCTTACAGCGGGGTTACTACGAGCAGTACTTC
D gene: .; V gene: TRBV4-3; J gene: TRBJ1-1; clone size: .; CDR3 length: 16; CDR3 protein: CASSALLGAENTEAFF; CDR3 DNA: TGCGCCAGCAGCGCCTTATTGGGGGCGGAGAACACTGAAGCTTTCTTT
D gene: TRBD1; V gene: TRBV4-2; J gene: TRBJ2-1; clone size: .; CDR3 length: 16; CDR3 protein: CASSQVETGADNEQFF; CDR3 DNA: TGTGCCAGCAGCCAAGTGGAGACAGGGGCCGACAATGAGCAGTTCTTC
D gene: .; V gene: TRBV2; J gene: TRBJ2-7; clone size: .; CDR3 length: 14; CDR3 protein: CATRTNKRPYEQYF; CDR3 DNA: TGTGCCACCCGGACTAATAAACGACCTTACGAGCAGTACTTC
D gene: .; V gene: TRBV9; J gene: TRBJ1-2; clone size: once; CDR3 length: 11; CDR3 protein: CASSGVYGYTF; CDR3 DNA: TGTGCCAGCTCAGGGGTCTATGGCTACACCTTC
D gene: .; V gene: TRBV4-2; J gene: TRBJ1-2; clone size: .; CDR3 length: 12; CDR3 protein: CASSQGIDSYTF; CDR3 DNA: TGTGCCAGCAGCCAAGGTATAGATAGCTACACCTTC
D gene: TRBD1; V gene: TRBV29-1; J gene: TRBJ2-1; clone size: .; CDR3 length: 14; CDR3 protein: CSVVDRSSYNEQFF; CDR3 DNA: TGCAGCGTTGTGGACAGGAGCTCCTACAATGAGCAGTTCTTC
D gene: .; V gene: TRBV19; J gene: TRBJ2-7; clone size: .; CDR3 length: 12; CDR3 protein: CASSMSGNEQYF; CDR3 DNA: TGTGCCAGTAGTATGTCGGGAAACGAGCAGTACTTC
D gene: TRBD1; V gene: TRBV4-1; J gene: TRBJ1-1; clone size: .; CDR3 length: 15; CDR3 protein: CASSQTGTGVSEAFF; CDR3 DNA: TGCGCCAGCAGCCAGACCGGGACAGGGGTTTCTGAAGCTTTCTTT
D gene: TRBD1; V gene: TRBV18; J gene: TRBJ1-1; clone size: .; CDR3 length: 14; CDR3 protein: CASSPTGGGTEAFF; CDR3 DNA: TGTGCCAGCTCACCTACAGGGGGCGGCACTGAAGCTTTCTTT
D gene: .; V gene: TRBV5-4; J gene: TRBJ2-7; clone size: .; CDR3 length: 15; CDR3 protein: CASSLSLDTYYEQYF; CDR3 DNA: TGTGCCAGCAGCTTGAGTCTCGACACCTACTACGAGCAGTACTTC
D gene: TRBD2; V gene: TRBV27; J gene: TRBJ2-7; clone size: .; CDR3 length: 15; CDR3 protein: CASRRGGALSYEQYF; CDR3 DNA: TGTGCCAGCAGGCGGGGGGGCGCGTTATCCTACGAGCAGTACTTC
D gene: TRBD2; V gene: TRBV27; J gene: TRBJ2-7; clone size: .; CDR3 length: 13; CDR3 protein: CASSGTSEYEQYF; CDR3 DNA: TGTGCCAGCAGTGGGACTAGCGAATACGAGCAGTACTTC
D gene: .; V gene: TRBV29-1; J gene: TRBJ2-1; clone size: .; CDR3 length: 16; CDR3 protein: CSVEGRASEPYNEQFF; CDR3 DNA: TGCAGCGTTGAGGGCAGGGCCTCCGAACCTTACAATGAGCAGTTCTTC
D gene: .; V gene: TRBV30; J gene: TRBJ1-4; clone size: .; CDR3 length: 14; CDR3 protein: CAWREGATNEKLFF; CDR3 DNA: TGTGCCTGGAGGGAAGGAGCAACTAATGAAAAACTGTTTTTT
D gene: .; V gene: TRBV7-8; J gene: TRBJ2-5; clone size: .; CDR3 length: 15; CDR3 protein: CASSSGTHLTETQYF; CDR3 DNA: TGTGCCAGCAGCTCGGGGACACACTTAACCGAGACCCAGTACTTC
D gene: TRBD2; V gene: TRBV6-1; J gene: TRBJ2-5; clone size: .; CDR3 length: 15; CDR3 protein: CASRGLAGTQETQYF; CDR3 DNA: TGTGCCAGCAGAGGACTAGCAGGAACCCAAGAGACCCAGTACTTC
D gene: .; V gene: TRBV5-8; J gene: TRBJ2-2; clone size: .; CDR3 length: 16; CDR3 protein: CASSLVRLSNTGELFF; CDR3 DNA: TGTGCCAGCAGCTTGGTCCGTCTTTCGAACACCGGGGAGCTGTTTTTT
D gene: .; V gene: TRBV25-1; J gene: TRBJ2-1; clone size: medium-sized; CDR3 length: 17; CDR3 protein: CASSDLGQTSSYNEQFF; CDR3 DNA: TGTGCCAGCAGTGATTTAGGACAAACGAGCTCCTACAATGAGCAGTTCTTC
D gene: TRBD1; V gene: TRBV7-9; J gene: TRBJ2-3; clone size: .; CDR3 length: 16; CDR3 protein: CASSLAGQGNSDTQYF; CDR3 DNA: TGTGCCAGCAGCTTAGCGGGACAGGGTAATTCAGATACGCAGTATTTT
D gene: .; V gene: TRBV9; J gene: TRBJ2-5; clone size: .; CDR3 length: 14; CDR3 protein: CASSVGGDQETQYF; CDR3 DNA: TGTGCCAGCAGCGTAGGCGGGGACCAAGAGACCCAGTACTTC
D gene: TRBD2; V gene: TRBV11-2; J gene: TRBJ2-1; clone size: .; CDR3 length: 19; CDR3 protein: CASSLGASGVGNGYNEQFF; CDR3 DNA: TGTGCCAGCAGCTTAGGGGCTAGCGGAGTGGGGAACGGATACAATGAGCAGTTCTTC
D gene: TRBD1; V gene: TRBV4-3; J gene: TRBJ1-4; clone size: .; CDR3 length: 14; CDR3 protein: CASSPRQGNEKLFF; CDR3 DNA: TGCGCCAGCAGCCCCAGACAGGGAAATGAAAAACTGTTTTTT
D gene: .; V gene: TRBV2; J gene: TRBJ1-2; clone size: .; CDR3 length: 16; CDR3 protein: CASRPNRDTGNYGYTF; CDR3 DNA: TGTGCCAGCAGACCGAACCGGGACACGGGGAACTATGGCTACACCTTC
D gene: .; V gene: TRBV7-9; J gene: TRBJ2-7; clone size: .; CDR3 length: 12; CDR3 protein: CASSPASSVIFF; CDR3 DNA: TGTGCCAGCAGCCCAGCTTCTAGCGTAATCTTCTTC
D gene: .; V gene: TRBV7-9; J gene: TRBJ2-7; clone size: .; CDR3 length: 14; CDR3 protein: CASSPPGASYEQYF; CDR3 DNA: TGTGCCAGCAGCCCCCCGGGAGCCTCCTACGAGCAGTACTTC
D gene: .; V gene: TRBV9; J gene: TRBJ2-7; clone size: once; CDR3 length: 15; CDR3 protein: CASSVAQGTTYEQYF; CDR3 DNA: TGTGCCAGCAGCGTAGCACAGGGTACTACCTACGAGCAGTACTTC
D gene: TRBD1; V gene: TRBV19; J gene: TRBJ1-1; clone size: .; CDR3 length: 16; CDR3 protein: CASSNLPGQGNTEAFF; CDR3 DNA: TGTGCCAGTAGTAATTTACCGGGACAGGGGAACACTGAAGCTTTCTTT